This TCR beta chain stems from a study of blood T cell repertoires in COVID-19. About the research overall: Material from acute and convalescent COVID-19 was sourced from the United States, Italy and Spain. T cells, B-cell-depleted T cells, or PBMCs supplied cDNA or gDNA.

CDR3 length: 19 residues. The junction had 14 bases not matched to a gene; V was cut back by 7 bases and J by 3 bases. In the study's own analysis: Reference gene primer amplification gave nucleated cell count estimates. Using immunoSEQ multiplex PCR, the repertoire was profiled, and TCRdb retains in-frame clones only, with some absent. V and J calls plus clone size are reproduced from that table; the DNA served to infer D and trimming. The sample includes roughly 250,000 clones, roughly 77% of them seen just once. The receptor comes from an elderly woman with acute or convalescent COVID-19. Sequencing was done on a sample of peripheral blood. The chain links TRBV6-7 to TRBJ2-5; 16 bases agree with TRBD2. TRBV6-7 is recorded as an ORF, its role being uncertain. CDR3 sequence (DNA): TGTGCCAGCACCTTTTCGGGACTAGCGGGGGGGCCTTCGGAAGAGACCCAGTACTTC. It is translated as CASTFSGLAGGPSEETQYF.